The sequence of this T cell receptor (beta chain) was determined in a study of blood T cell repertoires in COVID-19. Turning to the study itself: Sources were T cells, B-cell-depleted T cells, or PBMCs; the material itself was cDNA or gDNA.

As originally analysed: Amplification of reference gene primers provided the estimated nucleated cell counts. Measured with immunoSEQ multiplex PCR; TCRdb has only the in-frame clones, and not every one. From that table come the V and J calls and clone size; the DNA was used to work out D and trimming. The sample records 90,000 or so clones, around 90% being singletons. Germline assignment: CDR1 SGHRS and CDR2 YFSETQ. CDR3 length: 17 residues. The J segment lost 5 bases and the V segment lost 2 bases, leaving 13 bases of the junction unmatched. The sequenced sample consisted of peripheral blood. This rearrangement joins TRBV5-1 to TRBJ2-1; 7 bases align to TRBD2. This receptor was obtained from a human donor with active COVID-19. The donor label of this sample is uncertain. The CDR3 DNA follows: TGCGCCAGCAGCTTTGGATCATGGCGGGGGACGGACAATGAGCAGTTCTTC. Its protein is CASSFGSWRGTDNEQFF.